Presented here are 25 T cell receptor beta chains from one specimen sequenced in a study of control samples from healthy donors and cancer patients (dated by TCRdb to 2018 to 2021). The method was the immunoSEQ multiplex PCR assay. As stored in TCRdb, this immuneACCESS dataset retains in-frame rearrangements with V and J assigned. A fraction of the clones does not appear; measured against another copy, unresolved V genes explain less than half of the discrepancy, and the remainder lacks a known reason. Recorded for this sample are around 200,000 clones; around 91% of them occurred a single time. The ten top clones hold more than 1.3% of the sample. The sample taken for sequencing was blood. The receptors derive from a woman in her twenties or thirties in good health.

As DNA, the CDR3 is TGTGCCAGCAGGAAGACAGGGAGCGATGGCTACACCTTC. The encoded protein is CASRKTGSDGYTF. This rearrangement joins TRBV12-3 or TRBV12-4 to TRBJ1-2, with 7 bases matching TRBD1. V lost 6 bases, J lost 6 bases, and 7 bases stayed unmatched. The CDR3 spans 13 residues.

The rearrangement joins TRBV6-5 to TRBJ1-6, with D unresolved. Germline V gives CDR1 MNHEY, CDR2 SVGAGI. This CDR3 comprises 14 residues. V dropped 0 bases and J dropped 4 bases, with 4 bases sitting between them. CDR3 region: CASSYSGYNSPLHF. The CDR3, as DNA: TGTGCCAGCAGTTACTCCGGATATAATTCACCCCTCCACTTT.

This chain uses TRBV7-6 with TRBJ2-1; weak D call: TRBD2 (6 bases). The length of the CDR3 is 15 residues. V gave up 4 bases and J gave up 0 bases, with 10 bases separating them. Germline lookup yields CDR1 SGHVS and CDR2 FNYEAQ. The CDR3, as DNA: TGTGCCAGCAGCTCCCTAGCGAGCTCCTACAATGAGCAGTTCTTC. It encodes CASSSLASSYNEQFF.

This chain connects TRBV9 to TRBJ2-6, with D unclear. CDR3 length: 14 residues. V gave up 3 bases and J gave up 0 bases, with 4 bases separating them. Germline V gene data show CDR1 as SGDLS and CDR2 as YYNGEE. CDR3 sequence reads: CASSDPSGANVLTF. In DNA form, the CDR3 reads TGTGCCAGCAGCGACCCCTCTGGGGCCAACGTCCTGACTTTC. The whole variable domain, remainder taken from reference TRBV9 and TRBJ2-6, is DSGVTQTPKHLITATGQRVTLRCSPRSGDLSVYWYQQSLDQGLQFLIQYYNGEERAKGNILERFSAQQFPDLHSELNLSSLELGDSALYFCASSDPSGANVLTFGAGSRLTVL.

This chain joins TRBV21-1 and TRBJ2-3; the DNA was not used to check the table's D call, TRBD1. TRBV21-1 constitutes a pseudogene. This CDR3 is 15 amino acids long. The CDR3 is CASSSGTGGADTQYF. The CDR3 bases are TGTGCCAGCAGCAGTGGGACAGGGGGCGCAGATACGCAGTATTTT.

The CDR3 coding sequence is TGTGCCAGCAGTTACTCCTCGGGTAGCGGGCCTTTCGAGCAGTACTTC. Protein sequence: CASSYSSGSGPFEQYF. V usage is TRBV6-5 and J usage is TRBJ2-7; 7 nucleotides match TRBD2. The germline V gene has CDR1 MNHEY and CDR2 SVGAGI. CDR3 size: 16 residues. V was pared by 0 bases and J by 6 bases, with 11 bases of the junction left unmatched.

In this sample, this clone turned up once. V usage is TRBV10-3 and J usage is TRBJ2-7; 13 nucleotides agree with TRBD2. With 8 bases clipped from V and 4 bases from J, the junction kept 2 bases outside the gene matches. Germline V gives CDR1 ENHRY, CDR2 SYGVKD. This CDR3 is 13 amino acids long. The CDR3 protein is CAIGTSGKYEQYF. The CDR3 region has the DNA TGTGCCATCGGGACTAGCGGGAAGTACGAGCAGTACTTC.

CDR3 sequence (DNA): TGTGCCAGCAGTAAAACCGACAGGGGAAAGGCTTTCTTT. Translation gives CASSKTDRGKAFF. The chain links TRBV27 to TRBJ1-1, with TRBD1 matching 8 bases. From germline, CDR1 is MNHEY and CDR2 SMNVEV (reference sequence). CDR3 length equals 13 residues. The J segment lost 11 bases and the V segment lost 5 bases, leaving 10 bases of the junction unmatched.

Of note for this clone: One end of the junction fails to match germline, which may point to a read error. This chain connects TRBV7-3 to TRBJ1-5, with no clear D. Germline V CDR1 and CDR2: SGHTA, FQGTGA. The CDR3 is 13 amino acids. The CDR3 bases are TGTGCCAGCAGCCTAACCACTAATCAGCCCCAGCATTTT. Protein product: CASSLTTNQPQHF.

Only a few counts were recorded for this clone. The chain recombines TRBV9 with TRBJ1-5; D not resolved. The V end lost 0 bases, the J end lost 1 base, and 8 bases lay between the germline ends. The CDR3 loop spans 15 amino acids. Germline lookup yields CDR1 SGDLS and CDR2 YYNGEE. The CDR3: CASSVGWGSNQPQHF. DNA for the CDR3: TGTGCCAGCAGCGTAGGGTGGGGAAGCAATCAGCCCCAGCATTTT.

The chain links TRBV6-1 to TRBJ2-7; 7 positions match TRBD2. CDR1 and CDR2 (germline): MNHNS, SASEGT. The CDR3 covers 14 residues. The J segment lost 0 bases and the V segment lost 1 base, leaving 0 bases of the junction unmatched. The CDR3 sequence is CASSEGTSSYEQYF. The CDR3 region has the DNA TGTGCCAGCAGTGAAGGGACTAGCTCCTACGAGCAGTACTTC.

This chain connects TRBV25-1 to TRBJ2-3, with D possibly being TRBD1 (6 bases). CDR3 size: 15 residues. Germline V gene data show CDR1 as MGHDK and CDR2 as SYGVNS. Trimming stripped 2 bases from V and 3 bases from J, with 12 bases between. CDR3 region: CASSEQGSSTDTQYF. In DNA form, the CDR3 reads TGTGCCAGCAGTGAACAGGGGTCGTCGACAGATACGCAGTATTTT.

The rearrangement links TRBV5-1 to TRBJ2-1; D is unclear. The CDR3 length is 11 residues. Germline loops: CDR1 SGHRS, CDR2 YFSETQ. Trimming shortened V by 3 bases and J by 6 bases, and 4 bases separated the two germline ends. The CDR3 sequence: CASSYSNEQFF. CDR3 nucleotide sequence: TGCGCCAGCAGCTACAGCAATGAGCAGTTCTTC.

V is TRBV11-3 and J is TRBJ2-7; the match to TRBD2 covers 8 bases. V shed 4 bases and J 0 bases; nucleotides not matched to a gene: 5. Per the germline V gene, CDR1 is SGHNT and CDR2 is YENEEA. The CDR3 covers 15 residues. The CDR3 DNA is TGTGCCAGCAGCTCGGGACTAGTGAGCTCCTACGAGCAGTACTTC. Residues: CASSSGLVSSYEQYF.

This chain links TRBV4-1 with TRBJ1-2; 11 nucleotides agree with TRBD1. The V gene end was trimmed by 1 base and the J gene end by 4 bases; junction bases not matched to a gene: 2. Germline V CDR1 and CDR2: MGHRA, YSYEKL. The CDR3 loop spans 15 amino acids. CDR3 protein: CASSQGTGGSYGYTF. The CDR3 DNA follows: TGCGCCAGCAGCCAAGGGACAGGGGGCAGCTATGGCTACACCTTC.

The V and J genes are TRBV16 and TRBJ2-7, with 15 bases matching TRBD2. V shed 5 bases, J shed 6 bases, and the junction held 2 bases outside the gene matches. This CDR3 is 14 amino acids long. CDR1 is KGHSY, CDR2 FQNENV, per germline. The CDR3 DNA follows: TGTGCCAGCAGCGGACTAGCGGGAGGGGGCGAGCAGTACTTC. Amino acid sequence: CASSGLAGGGEQYF.

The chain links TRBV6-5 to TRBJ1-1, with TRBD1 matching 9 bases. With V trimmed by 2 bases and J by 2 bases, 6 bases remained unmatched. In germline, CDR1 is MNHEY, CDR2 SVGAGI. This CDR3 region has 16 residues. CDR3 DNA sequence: TGTGCCAGCAGTTACAGGGACAGGGAGGGTAACACTGAAGCTTTCTTT. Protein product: CASSYRDREGNTEAFF.

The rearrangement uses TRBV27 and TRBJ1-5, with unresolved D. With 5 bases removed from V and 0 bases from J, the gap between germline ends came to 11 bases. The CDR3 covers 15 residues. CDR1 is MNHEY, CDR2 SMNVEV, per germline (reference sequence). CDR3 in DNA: TGTGCCAGCAGTCCGCGACGGTATAGCAATCAGCCCCAGCATTTT. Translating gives CASSPRRYSNQPQHF.

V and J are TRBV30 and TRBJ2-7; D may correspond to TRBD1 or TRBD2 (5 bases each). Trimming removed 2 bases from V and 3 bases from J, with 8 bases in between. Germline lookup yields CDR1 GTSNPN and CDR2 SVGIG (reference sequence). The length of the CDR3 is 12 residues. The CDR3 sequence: CAWSPGSYEQYF. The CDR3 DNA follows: TGTGCCTGGAGTCCAGGGAGCTACGAGCAGTACTTC.

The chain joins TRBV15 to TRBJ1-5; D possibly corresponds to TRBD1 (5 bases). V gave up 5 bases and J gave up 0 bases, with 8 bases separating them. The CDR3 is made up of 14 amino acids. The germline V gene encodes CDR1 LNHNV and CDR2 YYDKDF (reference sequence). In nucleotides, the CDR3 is TGTGCCACCAGCGCGACAGATAGCAATCAGCCCCAGCATTTT. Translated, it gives CATSATDSNQPQHF.

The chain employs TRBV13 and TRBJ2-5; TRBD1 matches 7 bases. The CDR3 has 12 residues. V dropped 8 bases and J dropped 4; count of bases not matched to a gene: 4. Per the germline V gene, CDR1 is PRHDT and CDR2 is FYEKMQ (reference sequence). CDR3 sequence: CASYRQGETQYF. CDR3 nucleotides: TGTGCCAGCTATAGACAGGGAGAGACCCAGTACTTC.

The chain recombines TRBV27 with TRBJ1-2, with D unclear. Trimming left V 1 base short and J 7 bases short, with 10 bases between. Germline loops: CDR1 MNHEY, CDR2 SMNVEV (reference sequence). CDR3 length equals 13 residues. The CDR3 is CASSLYGEGGYTF. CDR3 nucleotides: TGTGCCAGCAGTTTATACGGCGAGGGTGGCTACACCTTC.

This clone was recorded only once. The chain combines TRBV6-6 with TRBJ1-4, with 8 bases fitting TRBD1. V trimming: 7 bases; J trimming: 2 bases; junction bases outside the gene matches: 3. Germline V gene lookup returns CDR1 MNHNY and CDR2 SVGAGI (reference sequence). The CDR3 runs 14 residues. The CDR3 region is CASTRQGTNEKLFF. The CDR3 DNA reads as TGTGCCAGCACCCGACAGGGGACTAATGAAAAACTGTTTTTT.

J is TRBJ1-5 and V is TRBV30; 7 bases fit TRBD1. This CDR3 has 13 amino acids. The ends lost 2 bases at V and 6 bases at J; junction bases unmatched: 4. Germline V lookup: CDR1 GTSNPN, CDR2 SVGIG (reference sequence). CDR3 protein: CAWSRQGGQPQHF. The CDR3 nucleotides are TGTGCCTGGAGTAGGCAGGGGGGTCAGCCCCAGCATTTT.

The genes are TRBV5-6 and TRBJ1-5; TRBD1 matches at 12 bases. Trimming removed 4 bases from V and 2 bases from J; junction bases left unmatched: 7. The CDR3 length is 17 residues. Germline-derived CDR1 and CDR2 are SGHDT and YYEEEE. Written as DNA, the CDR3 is TGTGCCAGCAGCCTGGGACAGGGGGCCTCACGCAATCAGCCCCAGCATTTT. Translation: CASSLGQGASRNQPQHF.